This TCR beta chain originates from a study of T cells after yellow fever vaccination. In the study overall: Any fraction with a low cell number was prepared using SMART-Seq v4 Ultra Low Input.

This clonotype was observed many times. Its antigen is still unknown. General study points: The secondary response was weaker, and its peak arrived faster, on day 5 versus 15.

The CDR3 extends over 12 amino acids. CDR1 and CDR2 from the germline V gene are SEHNR and FQNEAQ (reference sequence). V was pared by 9 bases and J by 3 bases, with 11 bases between. 5'RACE template switching added a universal primer site and UMIs to TCR cDNA. A single record per CDR3 protein comes from TCRdb applying MiXCR to the 5' RACE reads. Of about 220,000 distinct CDR3 sequences listed, about 3% are singletons. Here the sequenced sample was CD4+ T cells sorted from PBMCs, taken 10 days after the yellow fever booster vaccination. The sequence derives from a man aged 18 to 35 who received the YFV17D yellow fever vaccine. V is TRBV7-9 and J is TRBJ1-1; no firm D call. The CDR3 DNA sequence: TGTGCCAGTGGCGCCCGAGACACTGAAGCTTTCTTT. Protein product: CASGARDTEAFF.